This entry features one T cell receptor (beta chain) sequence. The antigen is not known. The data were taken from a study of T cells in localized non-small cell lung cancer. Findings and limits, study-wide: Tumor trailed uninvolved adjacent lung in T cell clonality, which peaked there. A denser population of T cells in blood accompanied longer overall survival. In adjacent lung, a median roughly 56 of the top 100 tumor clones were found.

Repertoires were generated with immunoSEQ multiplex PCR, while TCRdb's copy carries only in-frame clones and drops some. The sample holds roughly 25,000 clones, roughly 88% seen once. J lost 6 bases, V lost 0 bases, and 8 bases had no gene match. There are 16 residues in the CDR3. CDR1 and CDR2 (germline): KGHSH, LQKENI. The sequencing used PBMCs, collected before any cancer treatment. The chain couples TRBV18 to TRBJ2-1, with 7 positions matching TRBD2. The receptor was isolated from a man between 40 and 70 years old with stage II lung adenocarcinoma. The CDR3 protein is CASSPPRWEGGNEQFF. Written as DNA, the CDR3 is TGTGCCAGCTCACCACCGAGATGGGAGGGAGGCAATGAGCAGTTCTTC.